A selection of T cell receptor beta chains follows, all from one sample in a study of OX40 agonist ivuxolimab in advanced cancers. Produced via immunoSEQ multiplex PCR; TCRdb's table is partial and in-frame only. The sample contains approximately 60,000 clones, over 90% of which appear only once. The sequencing used CD4+ or CD8+ T cells sorted from blood, collected in a trial of the OX40 agonist ivuxolimab. These receptors came from an adult with an advanced solid tumor such as melanoma, head and neck, liver or kidney cancer. CDR3s leave out the opening cysteine and the closing phenylalanine or tryptophan.

V,CDR3
TRBV5-4,ASSFRPMEAF
TRBV7-9,ASSLTGVDEQY
TRBV7-6,ASSPGTDSYEQY
TRBV6-1,GFPDRGNNEQF
TRBV11-3,ASRKQGPNQPQH
TRBV27,ASSLLKGGQSYNEQF
TRBV6-5,ASSYAETRVYTEAF
TRBV9,ASSDRGHQPQH
TRBV6-5,ASSYGLAVSETQY
TRBV6-1,ASSGIGLTYEQY
TRBV9,ASSVGRGGSPSNTEAF
TRBV19,ASSLGTGGVDQPQH
TRBV7-9,ASSLVTGVGEQY
TRBV9,ASSIPTSGGINEQF
TRBV19,ASSTSLAGAENNEQF
TRBV13,ASSLAGQVTEAF
TRBV6-1,ATLAPNEQF
TRBV4-2,ASSQYRSGQPQH
TRBV7-3,ASSSPGTSGRVTNEQF
TRBV7-9,ASSLEKIRETQY
TRBV7-2,ASSLSYEQY
TRBV2,ASTPNTEAF
TRBV4-1,ASSQETGTLAKNIQY
TRBV19,ASSMGQGADTQY
TRBV19,ASRTSGSAEQF
TRBV5-6,ASTLGGTYNEQF
TRBV27,ASMAGNTEAF
TRBV28,ASSFVTGGRDEQY
TRBV11-2,ASSFPVGGVAF
TRBV5-1,ASSLAQGVAYEQY
TRBV28,ASRLGTGFEKKLF
TRBV9,ASSLVGQGHNEQF
TRBV7-9,ASSLSGYEQY
TRBV15,ATSRGLAGVRYNEQF
TRBV14,ASSQDRPGAVGYT
TRBV19,ASSIGVGQPQH
TRBV5-1,ASSLGSGGFGNEQF
TRBV19,ASSIQRGINTEAF
TRBV27,ASSPQGSYNEQF
TRBV28,ASSLPGSGRSGYEQF
TRBV19,ASSIVQGARYEQY
TRBV27,ASIKGYTGELF
TRBV27,ASSLTTAYTDTQY
TRBV18,ASSPDRVGGYT
TRBV7-9,ASSQGWETQY
TRBV5-6,ASGGTEGYEQY